Presented here are 27 T cell receptor beta chains from one specimen sequenced in a study of metastatic and nonmetastatic thyroid tumors. With MiXCR, TCRdb reprocessed the PCR reads. In the table there are over 9,500 clones, roughly a quarter of which are singletons. Patients underwent thyroid surgery, and none had received any treatment before it. The sequenced material came from tumor tissue. The receptor source for this set is a female donor with papillary thyroid cancer or a benign thyroid nodule (not recorded which). Some clones in this sample may be carry-over from other donors' samples.

The V call is TRBV6-1, the J call TRBJ1-2, with D possibly being TRBD1 (6 bases). V dropped 6 bases and J dropped 4 bases, with 12 bases sitting between them. The CDR3 is 13 residues long. Looked up from germline, CDR1 is MNHNS and CDR2 is SASEGT. CDR3: CASRKGGLYGYTF. In nucleotides, the CDR3 is TGTGCCAGCAGGAAGGGGGGCCTCTATGGCTACACCTTC.

This clone counts as medium-sized. This chain links TRBV5-1 with TRBJ2-7; TRBD2 matches at 8 bases. The V gene's germline CDR1 is SGHRS and CDR2 YFSETQ. V lost 5 bases to trimming and J lost 1 base; unmatched junction nucleotides: 8. The length of the CDR3 is 15 residues. CDR3 loop: CASSLRAGESYEQYF. As DNA, the CDR3 is TGCGCCAGCAGTCTTCGAGCGGGAGAGTCCTACGAGCAGTACTTC.

Details on this clone: The conserved phenylalanine or tryptophan is not found at the CDR3 terminus, so this likely reflects a read error. The chain recombines TRBV5-1 with TRBJ1-1; no reliable D call. Trimming shortened V by 1 base and J by 5 bases, and 21 bases separated the two germline ends. The CDR3 loop spans 17 amino acids. Germline-derived CDR1 and CDR2 are SGHRS and YFSETQ. The CDR3 DNA reads as TGCGCCAGCAGCTTGACATTCTCAGGCGGAATAGGGACTGAAGCTTTCCTT. It encodes CASSLTFSGGIGTEAFL.

This chain uses TRBV11-2 with TRBJ2-3; a possible D gene is TRBD2 (6 bases). The CDR3 loop spans 15 amino acids. Germline CDR1 and CDR2: SGHAT and FQNNGV. Trimming removed 1 base from V and 2 bases from J, with 10 bases in between. CDR3 coding DNA: TGTGCCAGCAGCTTAGGTAGCGGAGCCACAGATACGCAGTATTTT. It encodes CASSLGSGATDTQYF.

This clone was counted a few times. Since a much larger clone is just one base distant, this may be a read error. The chain uses TRBV12-3 or TRBV12-4 and TRBJ2-1; D is undetermined. The CDR3 runs to 12 residues. The CDR3: CANSLVNNEQFF. The CDR3 DNA is TGTGCCAACAGTTTAGTAAACAATGAGCAGTTCTTC.

This chain links TRBV20-1 with TRBJ1-2; D may be TRBD1 (6 bases). The length of the CDR3 is 13 residues. Trimming stripped 5 bases from V and 8 bases from J, with 18 bases between. CDR1 and CDR2 from the germline V gene are DFQATT and SNEGSKA (reference sequence). For the CDR3, the DNA is TGCAGTGCTTCCCAGACGGGGACAAGCGGCTACACCTTC. Encoded protein: CSASQTGTSGYTF.

This clone was picked up many times. This chain uses TRBV10-3 with TRBJ1-1; no firm D call. Germline assignment: CDR1 ENHRY and CDR2 SYGVKD. V lost 9 bases and J 2 bases, leaving 7 bases between the germline ends. CDR3 length: 11 amino acids. CDR3 sequence (DNA): TGTGCCATTCGAACCAACACTGAAGCTTTCTTT. Translating it yields CAIRTNTEAFF.

This clone was seen at least ten times. The rearrangement links TRBV5-6 to TRBJ2-1, with D possibly being TRBD1 (6 bases). Germline CDR1 and CDR2: SGHDT and YYEEEE. The CDR3 covers 15 residues. The V end was cut by 4 bases, the J end by 2 bases, with 13 bases between. As DNA, the CDR3 is TGTGCCAGCAGCCGAAACCGACAGGCCTACAATGAGCAGTTCTTC. This encodes CASSRNRQAYNEQFF.

The CDR3 sequence: CASSLVLGRGRGYTF. The CDR3 nucleotides read TGTGCCAGCAGCTTGGTCTTAGGGAGGGGGCGAGGCTACACCTTC. The chain uses TRBV7-9 and TRBJ1-2, with 7 bases lining up with TRBD1. CDR3 length: 15 residues. Per the germline V gene, CDR1 is SEHNR and CDR2 is FQNEAQ (reference sequence). Trimming took 3 bases from V and 8 from J; bases not matched to a gene: 12.

This clone was counted only a few times. The V and J genes are TRBV6-2 or TRBV6-3 and TRBJ1-1; maybe TRBD1 (5 bases). There are 16 residues in the CDR3. The V end lost 7 bases, the J end lost 5 bases, and 23 bases lay between the germline ends. Germline V gene sequence: CDR1 MNHEY, CDR2 SVGEGT. CDR3 in amino acids: CASIKSRGEGRTEAFF. The DNA of the CDR3 is TGTGCCAGCATCAAAAGTCGGGGGGAGGGGAGAACTGAAGCTTTCTTT.

Many counts were recorded for this clone. This may come from a read error, since a much larger clone is one base off. The same CDR3 is also encoded by other DNA sequences in this sample. The CDR3 is CASTPGPNNSPLHF. CDR3 in DNA: TGTGCCAGCACCCCCGGGCCCAATAATTCACCCCTCCACTTT. This chain links TRBV6-4 with TRBJ1-6; D remains ambiguous. The CDR3 sequence is 14 residues long. In germline, CDR1 is MRHNA, CDR2 SNTAGT. Trimming cost V 7 bases and J 5 bases, with 12 bases left between them.

V and J are TRBV5-1 and TRBJ1-2; 7 bases line up with TRBD1. CDR3 length: 16 amino acids. The germline V gene encodes CDR1 SGHRS and CDR2 YFSETQ. The V and J ends lost 3 bases and 4 bases, in that order; junction bases with no gene match: 12. CDR3 nucleotides: TGCGCCAGCAGCTCCGGACAGGTGAATTCCCTCTATGGCTACACCTTC. Translating it yields CASSSGQVNSLYGYTF.

The chain combines TRBV6-5 with TRBJ2-7; TRBD1 or TRBD2 may be the D gene (5 bases each). V lost 4 bases and J 5 bases, leaving 18 bases between the germline ends. Germline CDR1 is MNHEY and CDR2 is SVGAGI. This CDR3 comprises 15 residues. CDR3 amino acids: CASSSNEGDSDEQYF. CDR3 nucleotides: TGTGCCAGCAGTTCCAATGAAGGGGATAGCGACGAGCAGTACTTC.

This clone was counted at least ten times. The V and J genes are TRBV27 and TRBJ2-5; TRBD1 matches 7 bases. CDR1 is MNHEY and CDR2 is SMNVEV in the germline V gene (reference sequence). This CDR3 has 18 amino acids. J lost 4 bases, V lost 5 bases, and 19 bases had no gene match. The CDR3 bases are TGTGCCAGCAGTCCCCTCCTTAGCGTAGACAGGGCGGGAGAGACCCAGTACTTC. Translated, it gives CASSPLLSVDRAGETQYF.

This rearrangement joins TRBV20-1 to TRBJ1-1; 7 nucleotides match TRBD1. V shed 2 bases, J shed 5 bases, and the junction held 11 bases outside the gene matches. Germline V lookup: CDR1 DFQATT, CDR2 SNEGSKA (reference sequence). The CDR3 runs to 15 residues. The CDR3 nucleotides read TGCAGTGCTAGAAGTGGCAGGGGGACGGGAACTGAAGCTTTCTTT. Translating gives CSARSGRGTGTEAFF.

In its sample, this clone was seen many times. The genes are TRBV12-3 or TRBV12-4 and TRBJ2-3; 7 positions agree with TRBD1. This CDR3 has 16 amino acids. V lost 3 bases to trimming and J lost 2 bases; unmatched junction nucleotides: 8. CDR3 nucleotides: TGTGCCAGCAGTTTCAATGGGGACAGCATCACAGATACGCAGTATTTT. This gives the protein CASSFNGDSITDTQYF.

The CDR3 DNA reads as TGTGCCAGCGTGAGTTCCGAGCAGTACTTC. Its protein is CASVSSEQYF. The gene calls are TRBV7-9 and TRBJ2-7; D is ambiguous. V was cut by 8 bases and J by 6 bases, with 8 bases left in between. Germline assignment: CDR1 SEHNR and CDR2 FQNEAQ (reference sequence). This CDR3 contains 10 residues.

The CDR3 DNA follows: TGTGCCAGCAGTGGCCGGACGCGCGGGACGGGCTCCTACGAGCAGTACTTC. This sequence encodes CASSGRTRGTGSYEQYF. The J gene is TRBJ2-7, the V gene TRBV12-3 or TRBV12-4, with D possibly matching TRBD2 (6 bases). The CDR3 runs 17 residues. The V gene lost 5 bases and the J gene lost 0 bases, with 20 bases spanning the gap.

V is TRBV20-1 and J is TRBJ1-1; D gene ambiguous. CDR1 and CDR2 from the germline V gene are DFQATT and SNEGSKA (reference sequence). The ends were cut back, 1 base at V and 8 bases at J, with 14 bases in the middle. CDR3 length: 13 amino acids. In DNA form, the CDR3 reads TGCAGTGCTAGAGCGGCAGGTCCCACCGAAGCTTTCTTT. This codes for CSARAAGPTEAFF.

In this sample, this clone turned up many times. The junction departs from germline at one end; a sequencing error may be responsible. This chain uses TRBV7-9 with TRBJ1-6; D gene ambiguous. In germline, CDR1 is SEHNR, CDR2 FQNEAQ (reference sequence). CDR3 length: 13 amino acids. The CDR3 nucleotides are TGTGCCAGCAGCCTAGCAGAGGATTCACCCCTCCACTTT. This sequence encodes CASSLAEDSPLHF.

The V gene is TRBV5-1, the J gene TRBJ2-3; TRBD1 is a possible D gene (6 bases). The CDR3 runs to 16 residues. Germline values: CDR1 SGHRS, CDR2 YFSETQ. V dropped 0 bases and J dropped 1 base, with 12 bases sitting between them. CDR3 coding DNA: TGCGCCAGCAGCTTGGAACAGGGCCATCGCACAGATACGCAGTATTTT. Amino acid sequence: CASSLEQGHRTDTQYF.

V usage is TRBV7-2 and J usage is TRBJ1-4; no firm D call. Germline CDR1 and CDR2: SGHTA and FQGNSA. This CDR3 comprises 14 residues. Trimming took off 2 bases at V and 7 bases at J, with 11 bases between the two ends. CDR3 DNA: TGTGCCAGCAGCTTATCGGGGTCTCGTGAAAAACTGTTTTTT. It codes for CASSLSGSREKLFF. The whole variable domain, remainder taken from reference TRBV7-2 and TRBJ1-4, is GAGVSQSPSNKVTEKGKDVELRCDPISGHTALYWYRQSLGQGLEFLIYFQGNSAPDKSGLPSDRFSAERTGGSVSTLTIQRTQQEDSAVYLCASSLSGSREKLFFGSGTQLSVL.

The chain uses TRBV18 and TRBJ1-1, with 11 nucleotides matching TRBD1. The CDR3 covers 12 residues. Germline trimming cut 2 bases from V and 10 bases from J; bases unmatched to any gene: 0. CDR1 is KGHSH and CDR2 is LQKENI in the germline V gene. The CDR3, as DNA: TGTGCCAGCTCACCAGGGACAGGGGGAGCTTTCTTT. Translated: CASSPGTGGAFF.

This clone is large in the sample. The chain links TRBV10-3 to TRBJ1-6, with unresolved D. This CDR3 comprises 13 residues. Germline values: CDR1 ENHRY, CDR2 SYGVKD. Trimming cost V 6 bases and J 0 bases, with 3 bases left between them. CDR3 sequence reads: CAISSSYNSPLHF. The CDR3, as DNA: TGTGCCATCAGCAGCTCCTATAATTCACCCCTCCACTTT.

This clone was recorded many times. The chain employs TRBV29-1 and TRBJ2-1, with 7 nucleotides matching TRBD2. The V gene's germline CDR1 is SQVTM and CDR2 ANQGSEA. The CDR3 is 15 residues long. The junction had 16 bases not matched to a gene; V was cut back by 8 bases and J by 6 bases. In DNA, the CDR3 is TGCAGCCCAGCCCCCCAAACACTAGCGACCAATGAGCAGTTCTTC. This gives the protein CSPAPQTLATNEQFF.

This clone was picked up many times. In the same sample, other DNA sequences code for this CDR3. CDR3 coding DNA: TGTGCCTGGAGTGTTAGACTAGCGGGAGTTAATGAGCAGTTCTTC. Residues: CAWSVRLAGVNEQFF. The V and J genes are TRBV30 and TRBJ2-1; 12 bases map to TRBD2. Germline CDR1 and CDR2: GTSNPN and SVGIG (reference sequence). The CDR3 consists of 15 residues. V dropped 0 bases and J dropped 7; count of bases not matched to a gene: 4.

The rearrangement links TRBV12-3 or TRBV12-4 to TRBJ1-6; D is unclear. V lost 2 bases to trimming and J lost 11 bases, with 7 bases between them. The CDR3 is made up of 12 amino acids. The CDR3 DNA reads as TGTGCCAGCAGTTTAACGGTTACACCCCTCCACTTT. Amino acid sequence: CASSLTVTPLHF.